The next 27 T cell receptor beta chains were all read from a single sample in a study of cytomegalovirus exposure and HLA in healthy donors (dated by TCRdb to the late 2010s). Library generation was performed with the immunoSEQ multiplex PCR assay. A mixture of 60 forward primers for TCR Vbeta segments and 13 reverse primers for TCR Jbeta segments was used in the multiplex PCR. TCRdb took over this immuneACCESS table, retaining in-frame rearrangements with V and J assigned. Such tables are incomplete; in checked studies, under half of the missing clones stem from an unresolved V gene, and the remainder is unexplained. The sample table contains roughly 180,000 clones; only one count was recorded for approximately 79% of them. The ten largest account for over 1.5% of the sample. The material sequenced was PBMCs. The receptors were sampled from a girl aged 10 to 17 in good health and CMV-seropositive.

V gene TRBV27 combines with J gene TRBJ2-7, with TRBD1 identical over 7 bases. This CDR3 comprises 14 residues. V was pared by 8 bases and J by 3 bases, with 10 bases of the junction left unmatched. CDR1 and CDR2 from the germline V gene are MNHEY and SMNVEV (reference sequence). CDR3 nucleotides: TGTGCCAGCCGTGACCCGGGACAGATCTACGAGCAGTACTTC. Its translation: CASRDPGQIYEQYF.

The chain uses TRBV6-5 and TRBJ2-1; the match to TRBD1 covers 9 bases. J gave up 12 bases and V 6 bases, and 6 bases lay outside the gene matches. The CDR3 extends over 12 amino acids. Looked up from germline, CDR1 is MNHEY and CDR2 is SVGAGI. CDR3 region: CASRRGQGGQFF. The CDR3, as DNA: TGTGCCAGCAGGCGGGGACAGGGAGGGCAGTTCTTC.

This clone was counted once. The rearrangement uses TRBV7-8 and TRBJ2-1; 10 nucleotides match TRBD1. This CDR3 has 17 residues. Trimming cost V 5 bases and J 6 bases; bases outside gene matches: 13. In germline, CDR1 is SGHVS, CDR2 FQNEAQ. CDR3 in amino acids: CASSPPPGTGALNEQFF. The CDR3 nucleotides are TGTGCCAGCAGCCCACCCCCCGGGACAGGGGCGCTCAATGAGCAGTTCTTC.

The V and J genes are TRBV13 and TRBJ2-3; 14 bases agree with TRBD2. J gave up 0 bases and V 6 bases, and 8 bases lay outside the gene matches. CDR1 and CDR2 from the germline V gene are PRHDT and FYEKMQ (reference sequence). The CDR3 is made up of 18 amino acids. CDR3 in DNA: TGTGCCAGCAGTATACGGACTAGCGGGGGGCCTAGCACAGATACGCAGTATTTT. Amino acids: CASSIRTSGGPSTDTQYF.

The sample holds a few counts of this clone. V and J are TRBV19 and TRBJ1-5, with 10 bases identical to TRBD1. Germline values: CDR1 LNHDA, CDR2 SQIVND (reference sequence). V dropped 8 bases and J dropped 5; count of bases not matched to a gene: 0. The CDR3 loop spans 12 amino acids. CDR3 DNA: TGTGCCAGTGGGACAGGGGATCAGCCCCAGCATTTT. It is translated as CASGTGDQPQHF.

The chain carries TRBV5-6 and TRBJ2-7; D uncertain. Germline CDR1 SGHDT, CDR2 YYEEEE. The ends were cut back, 1 base at V and 2 bases at J, with 10 bases in the middle. The CDR3 has 14 residues. The CDR3 loop is CASSLSTVTYEQYF. In DNA, the CDR3 is TGTGCCAGCAGCTTGTCTACAGTAACCTACGAGCAGTACTTC.

This chain links TRBV5-8 with TRBJ1-5, with D unclear. Germline values: CDR1 SGHTS, CDR2 YDEGEE. This CDR3 has 11 residues. V was clipped by 4 bases and J by 11 bases, with 10 bases between them. The CDR3: CASSLSRTQHF. The DNA for the CDR3 is TGTGCCAGCAGCCTGAGCAGGACCCAGCATTTT. Full variable domain (rest looked up from reference TRBV5-8 and TRBJ1-5): EAGVTQSPTHLIKTRGQQATLRCSPISGHTSVYWYQQALGLGLQFLLWYDEGEERNRGNFPPRFSGRQFPNYSSELNVNALELEDSALYLCASSLSRTQHFGDGTRLSIL.

The rearrangement links TRBV30 to TRBJ1-6; TRBD1 matches at 7 bases. This CDR3 comprises 15 residues. J was trimmed by 7 bases and V by 3 bases; bases with no gene match: 9. From germline, CDR1 is GTSNPN and CDR2 SVGIG (reference sequence). The CDR3 DNA follows: TGTGCCTGGAGGGACCCAGACAGGGAAAATTCACCCCTCCACTTT. It yields the protein CAWRDPDRENSPLHF.

The J gene is TRBJ2-7, the V gene TRBV4-3, with 8 nucleotides matching TRBD1. The CDR3 loop spans 16 amino acids. CDR1 and CDR2 from the germline V gene are LGHNA and YSLEER. V gave up 0 bases and J gave up 4 bases; unmatched junction bases: 8. The CDR3 reads CASSQDGLDRAYEQYF. The CDR3 DNA sequence: TGCGCCAGCAGCCAAGATGGTTTGGACAGGGCATACGAGCAGTACTTC.

V and J are TRBV5-8 and TRBJ2-3; 12 bases fit TRBD1. This CDR3 comprises 17 residues. J was trimmed by 5 bases and V by 3 bases; bases with no gene match: 10. Germline lookup yields CDR1 SGHTS and CDR2 YDEGEE. CDR3 sequence (DNA): TGTGCCAGCAGCTCCGGTTGGGACAGGGGGCCCGGAGATACGCAGTATTTT. This translates into CASSSGWDRGPGDTQYF.

J is TRBJ1-1 and V is TRBV11-2, with D uncertain. Trimming pared 3 bases from V and 0 bases from J, leaving 8 bases between. Germline CDR1 SGHAT, CDR2 FQNNGV. The CDR3 is made up of 14 amino acids. In DNA, the CDR3 is TGTGCCAGCAGCTTTCGGGTGGTGAACACTGAAGCTTTCTTT. This encodes CASSFRVVNTEAFF.

The chain couples TRBV6-5 to TRBJ1-4; the match to TRBD1 covers 7 bases. With 6 bases clipped from V and 7 bases from J, the junction kept 11 bases outside the gene matches. This CDR3 contains 15 residues. The germline V gene has CDR1 MNHEY and CDR2 SVGAGI. DNA of the CDR3: TGTGCCAGCAGAGTCACAGGGGCTAGGGGTGAAAAACTGTTTTTT. Its protein product is CASRVTGARGEKLFF.

The chain carries TRBV7-2 and TRBJ1-2, with 9 bases fitting TRBD1. CDR1 is SGHTA, CDR2 FQGNSA, per germline. CDR3 length: 18 residues. V was clipped by 0 bases and J by 7 bases; unmatched bases: 15. CDR3 loop: CASSLATGGDTNFIGYTF. CDR3 nucleotides: TGTGCCAGCAGCTTAGCGACAGGGGGGGATACCAACTTTATTGGCTACACCTTC.

The chain carries TRBV2 and TRBJ1-4; D not resolved. CDR3 size: 14 residues. The V end was cut by 5 bases, the J end by 2 bases, with 9 bases between. Germline V CDR1 and CDR2: SNHLY, FYNNEI. CDR3 sequence: CASSHPGTNEKLFF. CDR3 DNA: TGTGCCAGCAGTCACCCCGGGACTAATGAAAAACTGTTTTTT.

This clone was detected a few times. CDR3 loop: CASSLDRDSSEKLFF. DNA for the CDR3: TGTGCCAGCAGCTTAGATCGGGATTCGAGTGAAAAACTGTTTTTT. The chain uses TRBV7-9 and TRBJ1-4; no clear D gene. Germline CDR1 is SEHNR and CDR2 is FQNEAQ (reference sequence). Trimming pared 1 base from V and 7 bases from J, leaving 13 bases between. The CDR3 is made up of 15 amino acids.

This clone was picked up one time. This chain joins TRBV5-4 and TRBJ2-1; 10 positions match TRBD1. This CDR3 contains 19 residues. The V gene's germline CDR1 is SGHNT and CDR2 YYREEE (reference sequence). The V segment lost 4 bases and the J segment 8 bases; nucleotides outside the gene matches: 21. The CDR3 region is CASSHGNVYSGQGRDEQFF. CDR3 sequence (DNA): TGTGCCAGCAGCCATGGAAACGTATACTCGGGACAGGGGAGGGATGAGCAGTTCTTC.

This clone was observed a handful of times. V usage is TRBV6-1 and J usage is TRBJ1-2; D is unclear. The CDR3 is 13 residues long. V lost 2 bases to trimming and J lost 13 bases, with 17 bases between them. Germline-derived CDR1 and CDR2 are MNHNS and SASEGT. The CDR3 sequence is CASSERGSGSGTF. The CDR3 DNA is TGTGCCAGCAGTGAAAGAGGGTCCGGGTCTGGCACCTTC.

This clone was recorded a few times. The V gene is TRBV5-8, the J gene TRBJ2-1, with 9 bases that match TRBD1. V was pared by 4 bases and J by 14 bases, with 7 bases of the junction left unmatched. The V gene's germline CDR1 is SGHTS and CDR2 YDEGEE. The CDR3 runs to 12 residues. The CDR3 DNA is TGTGCCAGCAGCAACCCGGGACAGGGAGAGTTCTTC. Protein product: CASSNPGQGEFF.

The gene calls are TRBV6-5 and TRBJ2-3; a possible D gene is TRBD1 (7 bases). The CDR3 sequence is 14 residues long. The germline V and J ends were trimmed by 0 bases and 11 bases, with 15 bases remaining between them. Looked up from germline, CDR1 is MNHEY and CDR2 is SVGAGI. The chain's CDR3 is CASSYSQGGPRQYF. In nucleotides, the CDR3 is TGTGCCAGCAGTTACTCCCAGGGGGGTCCTAGGCAGTATTTT.

The CDR3 sequence: CASSFSLGTGILLAKNIQYF. As DNA, the CDR3 is TGTGCCAGCAGCTTTTCCCTCGGGACAGGGATCCTTTTAGCCAAAAACATTCAGTACTTC. This sequence joins TRBV5-8 and TRBJ2-4; TRBD1 matches at 9 bases. V gave up 2 bases and J gave up 0 bases; unmatched junction bases: 15. The CDR3 runs 20 residues. Germline V lookup: CDR1 SGHTS, CDR2 YDEGEE.

This clone was observed a few times. The chain couples TRBV27 to TRBJ1-5; 10 bases align to TRBD1. The CDR3 runs to 16 residues. The germline gives CDR1 MNHEY, CDR2 SMNVEV (reference sequence). The V and J ends lost 5 bases and 7 bases, in that order; junction bases with no gene match: 11. Here the CDR3 DNA reads TGTGCCAGCAGTCCCCGGGACAGGGGTGGGTTGCAGCCCCAGCATTTT. This gives the protein CASSPRDRGGLQPQHF.

This clone occurred once. CDR3: CASSLASGLDGYTF. The CDR3, as DNA: TGTGCCAGCAGCTTAGCTTCGGGGTTAGATGGCTACACCTTC. This rearrangement joins TRBV7-9 to TRBJ1-2; D not certain. Trimming removed 0 bases at V and 6 bases at J, with 11 bases between. Germline values: CDR1 SEHNR, CDR2 FQNEAQ (reference sequence). CDR3 length: 14 amino acids.

The sample holds a few counts of this clone. V and J are TRBV6-5 and TRBJ1-1; 11 bases match TRBD1. CDR3 length: 15 amino acids. The trim removed 5 bases at V and 5 bases at J, leaving 7 bases unmatched. Germline CDR1 and CDR2: MNHEY and SVGAGI. The CDR3 loop reads CASSPRTGGWTEAFF. The CDR3 DNA sequence: TGTGCCAGCAGTCCCCGGACAGGGGGCTGGACTGAAGCTTTCTTT.

In regard to this clone: This likely comes from a read error, as the CDR3 has no conserved phenylalanine or tryptophan at its end. CDR3 sequence reads: CASSYKGVGGYTL. In nucleotides, the CDR3 is TGTGCCAGCAGCTACAAGGGAGTGGGTGGCTACACCCTC. This chain uses TRBV2 with TRBJ1-2; no definite D call. The germline CDR1 and CDR2 sequences are SNHLY and FYNNEI. The ends were cut back, 6 bases at V and 7 bases at J, with 15 bases in the middle. The CDR3 sequence is 13 residues long.

CDR3 DNA sequence: TGCACCAGCAGCCAGAAAGACAGGTCCCTATACGAGCAGTACTTC. This codes for CTSSQKDRSLYEQYF. V is TRBV1 and J is TRBJ2-7; the tabulated D call, TRBD1, remains unverified against the DNA. TRBV1 represents a pseudogene. The CDR3 totals 15 residues.

The rearrangement links TRBV19 to TRBJ1-1, with no clear D. This CDR3 has 13 residues. The germline V gene encodes CDR1 LNHDA and CDR2 SQIVND (reference sequence). V lost 6 bases, J lost 5 bases, and 13 bases lay in between. The DNA for the CDR3 is TGTGCCAGTAGCGCCGGACTAGGAACTGAAGCTTTCTTT. Residues: CASSAGLGTEAFF.

This sequence joins TRBV4-1 and TRBJ1-5; 8 nucleotides line up with TRBD1. The germline V gene encodes CDR1 MGHRA and CDR2 YSYEKL. After removal of 0 bases from V and 6 bases from J, the junction contained 7 bases not matched to a gene. The CDR3 has 16 amino acids. The CDR3 protein is CASSQDQTGAGQPQHF. The CDR3 DNA reads TGCGCCAGCAGCCAAGATCAGACAGGGGCGGGTCAGCCCCAGCATTTT.